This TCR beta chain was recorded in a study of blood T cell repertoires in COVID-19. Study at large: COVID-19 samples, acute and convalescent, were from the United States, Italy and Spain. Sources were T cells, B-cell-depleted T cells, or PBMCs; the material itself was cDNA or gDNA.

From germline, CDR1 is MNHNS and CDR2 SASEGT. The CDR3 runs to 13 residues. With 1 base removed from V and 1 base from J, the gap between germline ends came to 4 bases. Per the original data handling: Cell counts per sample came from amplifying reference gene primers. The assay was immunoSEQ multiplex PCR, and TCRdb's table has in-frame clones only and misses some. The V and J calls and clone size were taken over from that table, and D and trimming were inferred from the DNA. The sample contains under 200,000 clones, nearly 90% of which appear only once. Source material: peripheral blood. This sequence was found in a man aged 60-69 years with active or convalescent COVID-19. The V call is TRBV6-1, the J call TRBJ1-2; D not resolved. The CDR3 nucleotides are TGTGCCAGCAGTGAAGAACATAACTATGGCTACACCTTC. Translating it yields CASSEEHNYGYTF.